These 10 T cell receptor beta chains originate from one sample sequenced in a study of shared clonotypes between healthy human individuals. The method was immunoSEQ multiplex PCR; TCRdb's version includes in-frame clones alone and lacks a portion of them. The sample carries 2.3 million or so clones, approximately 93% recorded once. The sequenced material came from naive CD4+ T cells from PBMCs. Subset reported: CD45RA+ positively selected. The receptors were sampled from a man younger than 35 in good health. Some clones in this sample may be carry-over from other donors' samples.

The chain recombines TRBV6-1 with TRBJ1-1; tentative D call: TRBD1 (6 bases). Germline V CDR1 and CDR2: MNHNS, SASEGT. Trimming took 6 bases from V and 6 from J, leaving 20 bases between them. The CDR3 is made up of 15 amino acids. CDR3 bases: TGTGCCAGCAGCCCTATGACTGGGGGCCACCCTGAAGCTTTCTTT. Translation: CASSPMTGGHPEAFF.

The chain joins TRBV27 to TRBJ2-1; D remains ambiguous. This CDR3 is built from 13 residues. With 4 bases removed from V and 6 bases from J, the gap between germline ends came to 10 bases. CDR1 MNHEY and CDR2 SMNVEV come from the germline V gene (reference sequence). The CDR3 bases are TGTGCCAGCAGTTACCGATGGGGCAATGAGCAGTTCTTC. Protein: CASSYRWGNEQFF.

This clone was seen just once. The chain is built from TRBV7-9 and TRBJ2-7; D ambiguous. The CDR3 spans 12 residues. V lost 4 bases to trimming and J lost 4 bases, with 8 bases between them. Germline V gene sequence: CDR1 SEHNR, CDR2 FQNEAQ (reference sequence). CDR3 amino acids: CASSSDRYEQYF. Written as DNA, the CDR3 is TGTGCCAGCAGCTCCGATAGGTACGAGCAGTACTTC.

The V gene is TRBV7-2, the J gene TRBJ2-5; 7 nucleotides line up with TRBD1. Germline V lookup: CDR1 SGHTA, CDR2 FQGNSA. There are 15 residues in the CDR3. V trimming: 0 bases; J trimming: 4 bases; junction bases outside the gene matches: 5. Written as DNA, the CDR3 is TGTGCCAGCAGCTTAGCTACCGACAGGGTAGAGACCCAGTACTTC. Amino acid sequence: CASSLATDRVETQYF.

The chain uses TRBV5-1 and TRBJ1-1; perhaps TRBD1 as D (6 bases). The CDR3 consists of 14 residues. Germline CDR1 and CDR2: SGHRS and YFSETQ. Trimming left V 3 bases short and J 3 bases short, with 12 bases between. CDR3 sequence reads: CASSSDGGDTEAFF. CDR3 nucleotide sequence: TGCGCCAGCAGCTCCGACGGGGGCGACACTGAAGCTTTCTTT.

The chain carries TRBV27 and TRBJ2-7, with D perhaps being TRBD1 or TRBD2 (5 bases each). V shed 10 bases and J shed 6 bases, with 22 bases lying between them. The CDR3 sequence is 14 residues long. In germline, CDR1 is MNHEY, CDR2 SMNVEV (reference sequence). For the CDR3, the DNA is TGTGCCACCGGTAGGGGTGGGATAGGAGGCGAGCAGTACTTC. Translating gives CATGRGGIGGEQYF.

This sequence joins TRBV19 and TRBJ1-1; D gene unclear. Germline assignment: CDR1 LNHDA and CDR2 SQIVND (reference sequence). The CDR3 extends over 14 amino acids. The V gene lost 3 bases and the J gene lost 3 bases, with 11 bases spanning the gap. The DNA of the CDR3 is TGTGCCAGTAGTATTGCCGATAGGGACACTGAAGCTTTCTTT. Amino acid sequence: CASSIADRDTEAFF.

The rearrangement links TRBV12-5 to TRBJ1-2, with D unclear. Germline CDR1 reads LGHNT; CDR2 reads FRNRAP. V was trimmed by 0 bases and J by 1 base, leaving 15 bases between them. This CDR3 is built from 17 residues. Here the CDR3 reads CASGLVLGQRVNYGYTF. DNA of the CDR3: TGTGCTAGTGGTTTGGTACTAGGTCAGAGAGTTAACTATGGCTACACCTTC.

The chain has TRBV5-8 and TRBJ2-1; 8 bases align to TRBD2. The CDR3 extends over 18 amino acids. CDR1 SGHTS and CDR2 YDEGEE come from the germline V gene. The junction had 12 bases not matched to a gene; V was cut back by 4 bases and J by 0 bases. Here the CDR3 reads CASSRGGSGSGSYNEQFF. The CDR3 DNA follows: TGTGCCAGCAGCCGGGGGGGGAGTGGTAGCGGCTCCTACAATGAGCAGTTCTTC.

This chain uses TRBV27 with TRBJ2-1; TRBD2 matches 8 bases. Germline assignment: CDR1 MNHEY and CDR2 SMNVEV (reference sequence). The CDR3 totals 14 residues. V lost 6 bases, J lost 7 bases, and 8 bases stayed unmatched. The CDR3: CASSQRGLVNEQFF. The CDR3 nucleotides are TGTGCCAGCAGCCAAAGGGGACTAGTTAATGAGCAGTTCTTC.